These T cell receptor beta chains were read from a single sample in a study of cytotoxic CD8 clonotypes in ibrutinib-treated CLL. TCRdb keeps only in-frame clones here, not all; method: immunoSEQ multiplex PCR. The table shows nearly 300,000 clones, with approximately 76% occurring only once. This specimen consisted of PBMCs, obtained at disease progression, from a patient treated with ibrutinib. These receptors were obtained from a human donor with chronic lymphocytic leukemia. Each CDR3 is given with its conserved first and last residue. D genes are given only for firm matches. Clone size is shown for a subset of rows, as once, few, many or a class of expanded clone.

j_gene | d_gene | abundance | v_gene | CDR3nt | CDR3aa
TRBJ1-5 | TRBD1 | few | TRBV28 | TGTGCCAGCAGTTGGGACAGGGGAGGGCAACCCCAGCATTTT | CASSWDRGGQPQHF
TRBJ2-7 | TRBD1 | - | TRBV29-1 | TGCAGCGTTGGATGGGACAGGTCCTACGAGCAGTACTTC | CSVGWDRSYEQYF
TRBJ1-1 | - | - | TRBV5-6 | TGTGCCAGCAGCTTGAAAAGGGGCATGAACACTGAAGCTTTCTTT | CASSLKRGMNTEAFF
TRBJ2-1 | - | once | TRBV11-2 | TGTGCCAGCAGCTTAGTGGGGCGTGCACCCTTACACTCCTACAATGAGCAGTTCTTC | CASSLVGRAPLHSYNEQFF
TRBJ2-2 | - | few | TRBV18 | TGTGCCAGCTCACGGACATTACAGGGATTAAACACCGGGGAGCTGTTTTTT | CASSRTLQGLNTGELFF
TRBJ2-1 | - | - | TRBV25-1 | TGTGCCAGCAGTGAATGGGTTGAGCAGTTCTTC | CASSEWVEQFF
TRBJ2-7 | - | - | TRBV9 | TGTGCCAGCAGCGTAGATTATGACCCAAACTACGAGCAGTACTTC | CASSVDYDPNYEQYF
TRBJ2-5 | TRBD2 | - | TRBV13 | TGTGCCAGCAGCTTAGGGGATCGGGCTAGCGGGGGCGGTGTGACCCAGTACTTC | CASSLGDRASGGGVTQYF
TRBJ1-2 | - | - | TRBV4-1 | TGCGCCAGCAGCCAAGATGGTGTCTCGGTCCGCTACACCTTC | CASSQDGVSVRYTF
TRBJ2-7 | - | once | TRBV18 | TGTGCCAGCTCATCCGACTGGATCGAGCAGTACTTC | CASSSDWIEQYF
TRBJ2-1 | TRBD2 | - | TRBV6-1 | TGTGCCAGCGGCTACGGGACTAGCGGGGGTCATGAGCAGTTCTTC | CASGYGTSGGHEQFF
TRBJ2-7 | TRBD2 | few | TRBV4-1 | TGCGCCAGCAGCCAAGAGCGGGGGGGAGGGACCAACCGGGTCTACGAGCAGTACTTC | CASSQERGGGTNRVYEQYF
TRBJ1-6 | - | - | TRBV28 | TGTGCCTCCCGGGGCAGATATAATTCACCCCTCCACTTT | CASRGRYNSPLHF
TRBJ2-7 | - | - | TRBV28 | TGTGCCAGCAGTTGGATAAACTCCTACGAGCAGTACTTC | CASSWINSYEQYF
TRBJ2-2 | TRBD2 | - | TRBV9 | TGTGCCAGCAGCGTATCTCCCAATTGGGGCGGGAGCACCGGGGAGCTGTTTTTT | CASSVSPNWGGSTGELFF
TRBJ1-3 | - | - | TRBV5-1 | TGCGCCAGCAGTTCAGAGGCAGCCTCTGGAAACACCATATATTTT | CASSSEAASGNTIYF
TRBJ2-1 | - | - | TRBV4-1 | TGCGCCAGCAGCCTCCCTGTAGGGGAGCAGTTCTTC | CASSLPVGEQFF
TRBJ1-5 | - | few | TRBV18 | TGTGCCAGCTCACCAGGGTGGCGGGGCTCTAATCAGCCCCAGCATTTT | CASSPGWRGSNQPQHF
TRBJ1-3 | - | - | TRBV29-1 | TGCAGCGTTACGGGACACTCCTCTGGAAACACCATATATTTT | CSVTGHSSGNTIYF
TRBJ2-2 | - | once | TRBV10-1 | TGCGCCAGCAGTGGGGGGGCTAGCGGCCCCACCGGGGAGCTGTTTTTT | CASSGGASGPTGELFF
TRBJ2-1 | TRBD2 | - | TRBV27 | TGTGCCACTGGACGGGGGGGCACATACAATGAGCAGTTCTTC | CATGRGGTYNEQFF
TRBJ2-7 | TRBD2 | few | TRBV27 | TGTGCCAGCAGTTTAATGCCTAGCGGCTACGAGCAGTACTTC | CASSLMPSGYEQYF
TRBJ2-4 | TRBD2 | - | TRBV4-1 | TGCGCCAGCAGCCGGGTGGGGGACTACGGGTCAAACTTC | CASSRVGDYGSNF
TRBJ1-3 | - | once | TRBV5-6 | TGTGCCAGCAGCTTCGACAGTAACTCTGGAAACACCATATATTTT | CASSFDSNSGNTIYF
TRBJ2-7 | TRBD1 | once | TRBV19 | TGTGCCAGTAGTATAGATCTTAGGACAGGGGTCGGACAGTACTTC | CASSIDLRTGVGQYF
TRBJ2-7 | TRBD1 | - | TRBV10-3 | TGTGCCATCAGTTTCCCTCGACAGGGCTACCTTACCTACGAGCAGTACTTC | CAISFPRQGYLTYEQYF
TRBJ2-2 | - | - | TRBV5-6 | TGTGCCAGCAGCTTCCGGGACGCCAGAAGAGGGGAGCTGTTTTTT | CASSFRDARRGELFF
TRBJ2-7 | - | - | TRBV7-9 | TGTGCCAGCAGCCTTTTCGTAGGGGTCAGCTCCTACGAGCAGTACTTC | CASSLFVGVSSYEQYF
TRBJ2-7 | - | few | TRBV29-1 | TGCAGCGTTGCCAACGGAATATCCTACGAGCAGTACTTC | CSVANGISYEQYF
TRBJ2-3 | - | - | TRBV4-3 | TGCGCCAGCAGCCAAGGCAGGGTCGCTAGCACAGATACGCAGTATTTT | CASSQGRVASTDTQYF
TRBJ1-2 | - | - | TRBV2 | TGTGCCAGCAGTGAAGTAGAGGGGTATGGCTACACCTTC | CASSEVEGYGYTF
TRBJ1-5 | - | - | TRBV6-1 | TGTGCCAGCAGTGGGACACTCTCCAATCAGCCCCAGCATTTT | CASSGTLSNQPQHF
TRBJ2-1 | TRBD1 | - | TRBV7-9 | TGTGCCAGCAGCCCCGGACAGGGAAGCTCCTACAATGAGCAGTTCTTC | CASSPGQGSSYNEQFF
TRBJ1-2 | - | - | TRBV10-3 | TGTGCCATCGAGGGGGGATCGGGCTATGGCTACACCTTC | CAIEGGSGYGYTF
TRBJ1-2 | - | - | TRBV18 | TGTGCCAGCTCACTACGAGGAGGCGGAAACTATGGCTACACCTTC | CASSLRGGGNYGYTF
TRBJ2-7 | - | once | TRBV25-1 | TGTGCCAGCAGTGATTATAGGCAGAGATCCTACGAGCAGTACTTC | CASSDYRQRSYEQYF
TRBJ2-2 | - | many | TRBV4-1 | TGCGCCAGCAGCCAATCCCAGGGGGGCACCGGGGAGCTGTTTTTT | CASSQSQGGTGELFF
TRBJ2-7 | TRBD2 | - | TRBV7-2 | TGTGCCAGCAGCGCCCGACTAGCGCTGGCCAACGAGCAGTACTTC | CASSARLALANEQYF
TRBJ1-2 | TRBD1 | - | TRBV6-5 | TGTGCCAGCAGTTCGCCGGGACAGGGGGAGGATGGCTACACCTTC | CASSSPGQGEDGYTF
TRBJ2-3 | TRBD1 | - | TRBV29-1 | TGCAGCGCACAGGGGGCGCTTTGGGATACGCAGTATTTT | CSAQGALWDTQYF
TRBJ1-2 | - | few | TRBV9 | TGTGCCAGCAGCGTAGGAGTGGGGGCCGACTATGGCTACACCTTC | CASSVGVGADYGYTF
TRBJ2-7 | TRBD1 | - | TRBV5-4 | TGTGCCAGCAGCACGGGACAGACCTACGAGCAGTACTTC | CASSTGQTYEQYF
TRBJ2-7 | TRBD1 | few | TRBV6-5 | TGTGCCAGCAGTCCCGGGACAGGGCTCTACGAGCAGTACTTC | CASSPGTGLYEQYF
TRBJ2-1 | TRBD2 | - | TRBV7-2 | TGTGCCAGCAGCCTAGTTACTAGCGGGAAAGGCTATGAGCAGTTCTTC | CASSLVTSGKGYEQFF
TRBJ2-5 | - | few | TRBV25-1 | TGTGCCATTGCGGGTGCGGGAGAGACCCAGTACTTC | CAIAGAGETQYF
TRBJ2-5 | - | few | TRBV7-6 | TGTGCCAGCAGCTTAGTACAGCAAGAGACCCAGTACTTC | CASSLVQQETQYF
TRBJ1-2 | TRBD1 | once | TRBV5-1 | TGCGCCAGCAGCGTAACCGGGACAGAACAATTTAACTATGGCTACACCTTC | CASSVTGTEQFNYGYTF
TRBJ2-7 | TRBD1 | - | TRBV4-1 | TGCGCCAGCAGCCAAGATTACAGGGGCTCCTACGAGCAGTACTTC | CASSQDYRGSYEQYF
TRBJ2-2 | - | - | TRBV6-1 | TGTGCCAGCACCTCGGTTGGAACCGGGGAGCTGTTTTTT | CASTSVGTGELFF
TRBJ1-2 | - | - | TRBV5-1 | TGCGCCAGCAGCTCCCGGCCCACCCTGGTCCGACCTGGCGGCTACACCTTC | CASSSRPTLVRPGGYTF
TRBJ1-3 | - | - | TRBV18 | TGTGCCAGCTCACCACGGAGAGTGTCTGGAAACACCATATATTTT | CASSPRRVSGNTIYF
TRBJ1-4 | - | - | TRBV6-5 | TGTGCCAGCAGTGCCCGGACACTCGATAATGAAAAACTGTTTTTT | CASSARTLDNEKLFF
TRBJ1-1 | - | - | TRBV7-6 | TGTGCCAGCAGCTCGGGTGGAACTGAAGCTTTCTTT | CASSSGGTEAFF
TRBJ2-1 | TRBD1 | - | TRBV4-1 | TGCGCCAGCAGCCAAGGCACAGGGGACTACAATGAGCAGTTCTTC | CASSQGTGDYNEQFF
TRBJ1-5 | - | - | TRBV28 | TGTGCCAGCAGTGACTGGGGTCAGCCCCAGCATTTT | CASSDWGQPQHF